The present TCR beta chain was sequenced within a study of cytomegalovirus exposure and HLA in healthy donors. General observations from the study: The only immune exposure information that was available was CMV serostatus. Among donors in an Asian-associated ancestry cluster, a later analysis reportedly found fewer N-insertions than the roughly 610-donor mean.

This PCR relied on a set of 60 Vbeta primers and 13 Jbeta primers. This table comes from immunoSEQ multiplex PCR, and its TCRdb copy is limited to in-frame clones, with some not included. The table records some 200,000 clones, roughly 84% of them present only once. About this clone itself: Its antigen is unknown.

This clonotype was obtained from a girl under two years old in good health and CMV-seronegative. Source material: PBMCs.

CDR3 nucleotide sequence: TGTGCCATCAGCAGGGGGTATCATCAGCCCCAGCATTTT. Residues: CAISRGYHQPQHF. The chain carries TRBV10-3 and TRBJ1-5; TRBD1 matches 7 bases. V shed 6 bases and J 5 bases; nucleotides not matched to a gene: 4. This CDR3 comprises 13 residues. Germline loops: CDR1 ENHRY, CDR2 SYGVKD.